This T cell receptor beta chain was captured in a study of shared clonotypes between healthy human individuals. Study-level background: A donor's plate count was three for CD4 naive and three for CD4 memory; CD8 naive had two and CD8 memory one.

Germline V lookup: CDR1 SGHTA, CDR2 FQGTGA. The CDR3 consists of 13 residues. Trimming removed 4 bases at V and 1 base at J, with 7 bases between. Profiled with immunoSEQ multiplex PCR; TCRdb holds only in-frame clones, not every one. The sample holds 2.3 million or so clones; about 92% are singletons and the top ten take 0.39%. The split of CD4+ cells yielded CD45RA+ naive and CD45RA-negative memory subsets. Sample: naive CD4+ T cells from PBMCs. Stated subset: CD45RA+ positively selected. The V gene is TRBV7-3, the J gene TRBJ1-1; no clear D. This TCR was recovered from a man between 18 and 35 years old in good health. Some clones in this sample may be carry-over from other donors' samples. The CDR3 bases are TGTGCCAGCAGCTCCCAGCAGAACACTGAAGCTTTCTTT. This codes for CASSSQQNTEAFF.